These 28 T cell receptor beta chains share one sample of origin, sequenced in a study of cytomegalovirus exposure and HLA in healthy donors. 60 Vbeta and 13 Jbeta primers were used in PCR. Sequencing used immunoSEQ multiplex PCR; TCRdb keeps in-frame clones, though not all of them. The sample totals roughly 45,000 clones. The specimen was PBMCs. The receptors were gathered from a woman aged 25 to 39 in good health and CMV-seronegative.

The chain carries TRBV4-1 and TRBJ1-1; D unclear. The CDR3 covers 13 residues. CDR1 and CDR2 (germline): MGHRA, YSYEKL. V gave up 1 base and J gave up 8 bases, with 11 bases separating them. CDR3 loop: CASSQVLREEAFF. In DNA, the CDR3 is TGCGCCAGCAGCCAAGTACTAAGAGAGGAAGCTTTCTTT.

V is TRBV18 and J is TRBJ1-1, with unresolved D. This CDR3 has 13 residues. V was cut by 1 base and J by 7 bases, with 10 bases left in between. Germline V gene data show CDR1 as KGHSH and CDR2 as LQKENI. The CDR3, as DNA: TGTGCCAGCTCACCACGAGGTGAGGGTGAAGCTTTCTTT. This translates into CASSPRGEGEAFF. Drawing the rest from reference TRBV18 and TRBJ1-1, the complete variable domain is NAGVMQNPRHLVRRRGQEARLRCSPMKGHSHVYWYRQLPEEGLKFMVYLQKENIIDESGMPKERFSAEFPKEGPSILRIQQVVRGDSAAYFCASSPRGEGEAFFGQGTRLTVV.

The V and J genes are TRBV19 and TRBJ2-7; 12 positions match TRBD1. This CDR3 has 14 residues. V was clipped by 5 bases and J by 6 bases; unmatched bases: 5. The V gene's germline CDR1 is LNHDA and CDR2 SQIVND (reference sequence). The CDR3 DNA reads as TGTGCCAGTAGTTTCGGGACAGGGGGCTCCGAGCAGTACTTC. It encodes CASSFGTGGSEQYF.

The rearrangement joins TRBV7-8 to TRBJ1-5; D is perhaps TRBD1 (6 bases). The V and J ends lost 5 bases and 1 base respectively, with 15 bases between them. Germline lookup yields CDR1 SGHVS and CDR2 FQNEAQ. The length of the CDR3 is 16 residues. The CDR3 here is CASSPQGLSSNQPQHF. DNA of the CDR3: TGTGCCAGCAGCCCCCAGGGGTTGTCCAGCAATCAGCCCCAGCATTTT.

This CDR3 is CASSPDKGATGIDYTF. In DNA form, the CDR3 reads TGTGCCAGCTCACCCGACAAAGGCGCGACGGGGATCGACTACACCTTC. V and J are TRBV18 and TRBJ1-2; the D is unclear. The CDR3 contains 16 residues. Trimming removed 3 bases from V and 10 bases from J, with 24 bases in between. Germline CDR1 is KGHSH and CDR2 is LQKENI.

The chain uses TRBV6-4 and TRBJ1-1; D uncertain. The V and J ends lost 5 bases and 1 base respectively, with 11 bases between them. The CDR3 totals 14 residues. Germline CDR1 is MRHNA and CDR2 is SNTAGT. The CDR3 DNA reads TGTGCCAGCAGTCCCAATTCAGGGAACACTGAAGCTTTCTTT. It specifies CASSPNSGNTEAFF.

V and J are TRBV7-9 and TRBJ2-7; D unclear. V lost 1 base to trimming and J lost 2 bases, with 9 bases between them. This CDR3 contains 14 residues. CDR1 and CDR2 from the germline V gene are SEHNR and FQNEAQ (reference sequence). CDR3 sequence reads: CASSLGSSAYEQYF. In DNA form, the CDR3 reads TGTGCCAGCAGCTTAGGGTCCAGCGCCTACGAGCAGTACTTC.

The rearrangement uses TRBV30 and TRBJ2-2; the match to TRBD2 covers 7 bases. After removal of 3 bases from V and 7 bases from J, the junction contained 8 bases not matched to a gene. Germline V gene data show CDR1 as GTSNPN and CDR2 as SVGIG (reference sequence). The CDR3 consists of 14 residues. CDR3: CAWRAGNPGGELFF. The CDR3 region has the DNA TGTGCCTGGAGAGCGGGGAACCCTGGCGGGGAGCTGTTTTTT. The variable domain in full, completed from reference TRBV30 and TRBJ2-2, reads SQTIHQWPATLVQPVGSPLSLECTVEGTSNPNLYWYRQAAGRGLQLLFYSVGIGQISSEVPQNLSASRPQDRQFILSSKKLLLSDSGFYLCAWRAGNPGGELFFGEGSRLTVL.

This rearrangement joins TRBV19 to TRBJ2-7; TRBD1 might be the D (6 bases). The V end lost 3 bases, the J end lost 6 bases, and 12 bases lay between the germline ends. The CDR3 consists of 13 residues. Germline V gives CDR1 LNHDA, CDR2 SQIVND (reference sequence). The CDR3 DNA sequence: TGTGCCAGTAGTATGAAGGGGGATTCCGAGCAGTACTTC. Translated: CASSMKGDSEQYF.

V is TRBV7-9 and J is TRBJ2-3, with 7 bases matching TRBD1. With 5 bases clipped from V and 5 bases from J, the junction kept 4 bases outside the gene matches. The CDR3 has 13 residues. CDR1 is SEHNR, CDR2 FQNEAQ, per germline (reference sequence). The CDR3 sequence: CASSHNRGDTQYF. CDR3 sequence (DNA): TGTGCCAGCAGCCACAACAGGGGAGATACGCAGTATTTT.

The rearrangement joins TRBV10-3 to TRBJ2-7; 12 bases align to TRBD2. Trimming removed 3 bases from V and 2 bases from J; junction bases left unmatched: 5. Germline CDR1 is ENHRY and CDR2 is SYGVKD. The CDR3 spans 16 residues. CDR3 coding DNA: TGTGCCATCAGTGACGTTGGGACTAGCGGGCCCTACGAGCAGTACTTC. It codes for CAISDVGTSGPYEQYF.

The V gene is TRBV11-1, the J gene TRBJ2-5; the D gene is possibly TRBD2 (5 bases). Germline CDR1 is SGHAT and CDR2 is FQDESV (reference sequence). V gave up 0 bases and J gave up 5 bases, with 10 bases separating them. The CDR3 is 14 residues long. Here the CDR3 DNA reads TGTGCCAGCAGCTTAGCAAGCGGTTGGGAGACCCAGTACTTC. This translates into CASSLASGWETQYF.

DNA for the CDR3: TGCAGCGCCCTGTGGACAGACAAAAACATTCAGTACTTC. Its translation is CSALWTDKNIQYF. V and J are TRBV29-1 and TRBJ2-4; possible D gene TRBD1, 6 bases. V gave up 7 bases and J gave up 3 bases, with 13 bases separating them. Germline loops: CDR1 SQVTM, CDR2 ANQGSEA. The CDR3 has 13 residues.

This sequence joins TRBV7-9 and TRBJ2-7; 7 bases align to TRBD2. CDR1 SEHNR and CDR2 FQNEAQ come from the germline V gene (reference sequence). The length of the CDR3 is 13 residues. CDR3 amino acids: CAGTSGVTYEQYF. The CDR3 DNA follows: TGTGCTGGGACCAGCGGGGTAACCTACGAGCAGTACTTC.

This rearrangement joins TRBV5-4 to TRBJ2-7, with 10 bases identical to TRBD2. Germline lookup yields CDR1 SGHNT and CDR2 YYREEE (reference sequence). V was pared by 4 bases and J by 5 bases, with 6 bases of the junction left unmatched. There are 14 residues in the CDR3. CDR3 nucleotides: TGTGCCAGCAGCCGGACTAGCGGACGCGACGAGCAGTACTTC. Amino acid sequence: CASSRTSGRDEQYF.

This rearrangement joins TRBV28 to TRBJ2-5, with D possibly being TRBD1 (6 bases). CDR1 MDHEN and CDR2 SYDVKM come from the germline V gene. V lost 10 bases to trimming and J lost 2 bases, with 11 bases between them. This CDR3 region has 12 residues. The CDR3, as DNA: TGTGCCACCCGCGGACAGCAAGAGACCCAGTACTTC. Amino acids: CATRGQQETQYF. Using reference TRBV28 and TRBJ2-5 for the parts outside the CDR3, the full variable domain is DVKVTQSSRYLVKRTGEKVFLECVQDMDHENMFWYRQDPGLGLRLIYFSYDVKMKEKGDIPEGYSVSREKKERFSLILESASTNQTSMYLCATRGQQETQYFGPGTRLLVL.

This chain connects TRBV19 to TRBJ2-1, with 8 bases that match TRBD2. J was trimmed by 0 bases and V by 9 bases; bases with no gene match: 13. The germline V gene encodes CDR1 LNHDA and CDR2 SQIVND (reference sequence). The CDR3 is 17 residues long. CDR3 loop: CASVLQAGDGSYNEQFF. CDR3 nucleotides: TGTGCCAGCGTATTGCAAGCGGGAGATGGCTCCTACAATGAGCAGTTCTTC. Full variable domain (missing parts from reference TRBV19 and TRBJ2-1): DGGITQSPKYLFRKEGQNVTLSCEQNLNHDAMYWYRQDPGQGLRLIYYSQIVNDFQKGDIAEGYSVSREKKESFPLTVTSAQKNPTAFYLCASVLQAGDGSYNEQFFGPGTRLTVL.

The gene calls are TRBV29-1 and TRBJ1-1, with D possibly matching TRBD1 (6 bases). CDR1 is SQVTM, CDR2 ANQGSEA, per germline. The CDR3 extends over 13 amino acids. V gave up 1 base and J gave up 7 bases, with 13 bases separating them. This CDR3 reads CSVEGRGVNEAFF. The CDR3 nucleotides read TGCAGCGTTGAAGGCAGGGGAGTCAATGAAGCTTTCTTT.

CDR3 in amino acids: CASSVGTGRAYEQYF. The CDR3 DNA is TGTGCCAGCAGCGTAGGAACCGGGAGGGCCTACGAGCAGTACTTC. The V and J genes are TRBV9 and TRBJ2-7; 8 nucleotides line up with TRBD2. Germline CDR1 and CDR2: SGDLS and YYNGEE. With V trimmed by 0 bases and J by 2 bases, 4 bases remained unmatched. The CDR3 is made up of 15 amino acids.

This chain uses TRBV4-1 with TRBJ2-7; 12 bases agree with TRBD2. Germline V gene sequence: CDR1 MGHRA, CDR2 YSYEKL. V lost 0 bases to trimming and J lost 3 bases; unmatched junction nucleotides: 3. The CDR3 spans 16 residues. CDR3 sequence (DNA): TGCGCCAGCAGCCAAGACGGGACTAGCGGGCTCTACGAGCAGTACTTC. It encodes CASSQDGTSGLYEQYF.

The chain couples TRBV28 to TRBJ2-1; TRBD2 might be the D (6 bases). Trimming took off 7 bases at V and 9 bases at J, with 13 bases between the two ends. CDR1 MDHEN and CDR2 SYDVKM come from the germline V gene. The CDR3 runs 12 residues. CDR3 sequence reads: CASTLGTGEQFF. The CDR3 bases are TGTGCCAGCACCCTAGGGACTGGTGAGCAGTTCTTC.

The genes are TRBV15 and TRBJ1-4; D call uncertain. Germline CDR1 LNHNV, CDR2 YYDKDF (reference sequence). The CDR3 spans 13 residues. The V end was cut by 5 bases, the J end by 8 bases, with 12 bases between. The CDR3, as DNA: TGTGCCACCAGCCCTAGGGAGTGGGAAAAACTGTTTTTT. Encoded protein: CATSPREWEKLFF. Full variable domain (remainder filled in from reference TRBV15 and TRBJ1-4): DAMVIQNPRYQVTQFGKPVTLSCSQTLNHNVMYWYQQKSSQAPKLLFHYYDKDFNNEADTPDNFQSRRPNTSFCFLDIRSPGLGDTAMYLCATSPREWEKLFFGSGTQLSVL.

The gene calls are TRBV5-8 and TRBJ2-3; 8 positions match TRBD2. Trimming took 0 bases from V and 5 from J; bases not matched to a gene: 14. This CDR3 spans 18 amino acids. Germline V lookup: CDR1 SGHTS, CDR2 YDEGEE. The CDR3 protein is CASSLATHPGAGGDTQYF. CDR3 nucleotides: TGTGCCAGCAGCTTGGCCACTCACCCGGGGGCGGGAGGAGATACGCAGTATTTT.

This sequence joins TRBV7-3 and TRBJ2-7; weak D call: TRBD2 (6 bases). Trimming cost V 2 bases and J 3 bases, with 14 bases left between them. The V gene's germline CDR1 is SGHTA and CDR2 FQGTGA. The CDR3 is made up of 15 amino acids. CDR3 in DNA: TGTGCCAGCAGCTTACGGGACGGAGGGATCTACGAGCAGTACTTC. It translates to CASSLRDGGIYEQYF.

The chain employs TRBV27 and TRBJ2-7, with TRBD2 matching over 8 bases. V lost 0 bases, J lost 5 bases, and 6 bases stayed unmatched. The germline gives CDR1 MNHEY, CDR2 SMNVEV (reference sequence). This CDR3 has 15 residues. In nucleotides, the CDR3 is TGTGCCAGCAGTTTATCAAGCGGGAGTCAAAACGAGCAGTACTTC. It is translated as CASSLSSGSQNEQYF.

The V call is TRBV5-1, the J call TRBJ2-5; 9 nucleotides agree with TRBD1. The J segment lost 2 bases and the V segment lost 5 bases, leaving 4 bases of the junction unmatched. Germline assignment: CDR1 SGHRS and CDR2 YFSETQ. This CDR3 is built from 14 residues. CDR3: CASSSTGGQETQYF. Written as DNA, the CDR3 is TGCGCCAGCAGTTCGACAGGGGGGCAAGAGACCCAGTACTTC.

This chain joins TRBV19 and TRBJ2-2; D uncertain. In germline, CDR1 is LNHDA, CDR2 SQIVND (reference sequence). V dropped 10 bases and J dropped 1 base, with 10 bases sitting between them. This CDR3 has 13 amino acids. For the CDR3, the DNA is TGTGCCACCCTAGAAAGGAACACCGGGGAGCTGTTTTTT. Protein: CATLERNTGELFF.

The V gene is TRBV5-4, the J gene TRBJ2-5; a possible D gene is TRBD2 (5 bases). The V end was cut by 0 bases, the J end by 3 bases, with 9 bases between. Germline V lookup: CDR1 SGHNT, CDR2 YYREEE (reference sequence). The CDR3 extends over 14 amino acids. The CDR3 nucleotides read TGTGCCAGCAGCTTGGCGGGATTAAAAGAGACCCAGTACTTC. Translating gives CASSLAGLKETQYF.